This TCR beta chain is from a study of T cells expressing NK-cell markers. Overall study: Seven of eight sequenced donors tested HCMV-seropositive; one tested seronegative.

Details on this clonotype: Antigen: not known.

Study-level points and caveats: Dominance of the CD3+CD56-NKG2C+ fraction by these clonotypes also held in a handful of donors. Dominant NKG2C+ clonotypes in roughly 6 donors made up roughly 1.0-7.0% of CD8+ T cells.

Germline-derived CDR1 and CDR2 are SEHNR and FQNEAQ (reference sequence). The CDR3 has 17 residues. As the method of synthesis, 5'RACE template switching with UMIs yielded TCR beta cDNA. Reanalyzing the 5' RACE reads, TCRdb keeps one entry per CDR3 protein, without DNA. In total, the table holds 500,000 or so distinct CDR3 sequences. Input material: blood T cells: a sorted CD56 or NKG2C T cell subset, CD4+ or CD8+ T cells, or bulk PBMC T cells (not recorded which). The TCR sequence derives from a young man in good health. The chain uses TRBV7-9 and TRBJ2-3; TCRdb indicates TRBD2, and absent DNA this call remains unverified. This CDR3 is CASSSPGTSGRSDTQYF.